One sample yielded the 2 T cell receptor beta chains listed below, sequenced in a study of blood T cell repertoires in COVID-19. Generated by immunoSEQ multiplex PCR, the TCRdb table keeps only in-frame clones and is missing some. This sample has some 270,000 clones, with about 89% found just once. Sequencing was performed on peripheral blood. The source is a man aged 30 to 39 with acute or convalescent COVID-19.

V gene TRBV5-1 combines with J gene TRBJ2-3, with 10 bases lining up with TRBD2. CDR3 length: 16 residues. After removal of 8 bases from V and 3 bases from J, the junction contained 12 bases not matched to a gene. From germline, CDR1 is SGHRS and CDR2 YFSETQ. CDR3 in amino acids: CASINGAGGPTDTQYF. The CDR3 DNA sequence: TGCGCCAGTATTAACGGAGCGGGGGGGCCTACAGATACGCAGTATTTT.

V usage is TRBV15 and J usage is TRBJ2-1; no definite D call. Germline loops: CDR1 LNHNV, CDR2 YYDKDF (reference sequence). The CDR3 loop spans 16 amino acids. Trimming stripped 0 bases from V and 5 bases from J, with 14 bases between. This CDR3 reads CATSRDLLLLNNEQFF. DNA of the CDR3: TGTGCCACCAGCAGAGATCTGCTACTTCTGAACAATGAGCAGTTCTTC.